What follows are 9 T cell receptor beta chains derived from one specimen sequenced in a study of lymphopenia after photon versus proton radiotherapy. Measured with immunoSEQ multiplex PCR; TCRdb has only the in-frame clones, and not every one. The table has about 70,000 clones, around 86% seen once. This specimen was peripheral blood, taken from a patient treated with proton-based radiotherapy. All receptors derive from a man older than 75 with esophageal cancer.

The chain joins TRBV5-5 to TRBJ2-5; D remains ambiguous. V was clipped by 0 bases and J by 1 base, with 1 base between them. The CDR3 length is 12 residues. CDR1 and CDR2 from the germline V gene are SGHKS and YYEKEE (reference sequence). The DNA for the CDR3 is TGTGCCAGCAGCTTGGGCCAAGAGACCCAGTACTTC. Protein product: CASSLGQETQYF.

In its sample, this clone was seen once. This sequence joins TRBV7-9 and TRBJ1-4; D gene uncertain. This CDR3 has 16 residues. Germline V gene lookup returns CDR1 SEHNR and CDR2 FQNEAQ (reference sequence). V was cut by 5 bases and J by 4 bases, with 17 bases left in between. The CDR3: CASSPPRYNGNEKLFF. The CDR3 DNA reads TGTGCCAGCAGCCCCCCCCGTTACAATGGTAATGAAAAACTGTTTTTT.

The V call is TRBV19, the J call TRBJ1-3, with unresolved D. Germline V lookup: CDR1 LNHDA, CDR2 SQIVND (reference sequence). This CDR3 has 13 amino acids. V lost 11 bases, J lost 0 bases, and 11 bases lay in between. The DNA of the CDR3 is TGTGCCTCTAGACCAAACTCTGGAAACACCATATATTTT. Translation: CASRPNSGNTIYF.

The chain has TRBV4-2 and TRBJ2-2; 7 nucleotides match TRBD1. Germline lookup yields CDR1 LGHNA and CDR2 YNFKEQ. After removal of 1 base from V and 3 bases from J, the junction contained 11 bases not matched to a gene. The CDR3 is made up of 18 amino acids. CDR3 sequence: CASSQGIGGLRHTGELFF. The DNA for the CDR3 is TGTGCCAGCAGCCAAGGTATAGGGGGCCTCCGACACACCGGGGAGCTGTTTTTT.

The chain links TRBV10-3 to TRBJ2-7; 9 bases fit TRBD2. Germline CDR1 ENHRY, CDR2 SYGVKD. This CDR3 has 15 amino acids. The J segment lost 4 bases and the V segment lost 6 bases, leaving 10 bases of the junction unmatched. Here the CDR3 DNA reads TGTGCCATCAGGCCAGCGGGAGGAACAGCTTACGAGCAGTACTTC. Translating it yields CAIRPAGGTAYEQYF.

The CDR3 loop reads CAWRHNYGYTF. CDR3 nucleotides: TGTGCCTGGAGGCATAACTATGGCTACACCTTC. This chain links TRBV30 with TRBJ1-2; D is unresolved. V gave up 3 bases and J gave up 1 base, with 3 bases separating them. The CDR3 length is 11 residues. CDR1 GTSNPN and CDR2 SVGIG come from the germline V gene (reference sequence).

The rearrangement joins TRBV4-1 to TRBJ1-6, with D tentatively TRBD1 (5 bases). Germline V CDR1 and CDR2: MGHRA, YSYEKL. V lost 2 bases and J lost 7, with 27 bases in between. The CDR3 totals 20 residues. The CDR3 loop reads CASSQSRWFKDYRRNSPLHF. Here the CDR3 DNA reads TGCGCCAGCAGCCAAAGCCGCTGGTTCAAAGATTACAGGAGGAATTCACCCCTCCACTTT.

CDR3 sequence (DNA): TGTGCCAGCAGCGTAGCGGGGGCCGGTTTCAATGAGCAGTTCTTC. Amino acids: CASSVAGAGFNEQFF. The chain uses TRBV9 and TRBJ2-1; D may be TRBD1 or TRBD2 (6 bases each). CDR3 length: 15 residues. V was cut by 0 bases and J by 6 bases, with 13 bases left in between. Germline assignment: CDR1 SGDLS and CDR2 YYNGEE. Together with reference TRBV9 and TRBJ2-1, the CDR3 gives the full variable domain: DSGVTQTPKHLITATGQRVTLRCSPRSGDLSVYWYQQSLDQGLQFLIQYYNGEERAKGNILERFSAQQFPDLHSELNLSSLELGDSALYFCASSVAGAGFNEQFFGPGTRLTVL.

The chain recombines TRBV27 with TRBJ2-7; perhaps TRBD2 as D (5 bases). Trimming left V 3 bases short and J 7 bases short, with 16 bases between. Germline lookup yields CDR1 MNHEY and CDR2 SMNVEV (reference sequence). This CDR3 spans 14 amino acids. For the CDR3, the DNA is TGTGCCAGCAGTTTTTCGCAGACTACTAGTGAGCAGTACTTC. Its translation: CASSFSQTTSEQYF.